Below, 5 T cell receptor beta chains from the same sample are listed, as sequenced in a study of regulatory dendritic cells for organ transplantation. Here immunoSEQ multiplex PCR was the method, and the copy in TCRdb shows in-frame clones only, minus some. Of 8,500 to 13,000 clones listed, more than 55% are singletons. Sequencing was carried out using memory CD8+ T cells from blood. Subset specified: CD45RO+ memory T cells. The receptor set was obtained from a human donor in good health.

This clone came up once. The rearrangement uses TRBV6-5 and TRBJ2-1, with 9 bases matching TRBD2. After removal of 8 bases from V and 6 bases from J, the junction contained 5 bases not matched to a gene. The CDR3 extends over 13 amino acids. Germline V gene lookup returns CDR1 MNHEY and CDR2 SVGAGI. The CDR3 sequence is CASGAGGANEQFF. The CDR3 coding sequence is TGTGCCAGCGGAGCGGGAGGTGCCAATGAGCAGTTCTTC.

This rearrangement joins TRBV30 to TRBJ2-2, with a tentative D call TRBD1 (6 bases). The ends were cut back, 2 bases at V and 6 bases at J, with 13 bases in the middle. The CDR3 extends over 14 amino acids. Germline CDR1 is GTSNPN and CDR2 is SVGIG (reference sequence). CDR3 in amino acids: CAWSTDSEAGELFF. The CDR3 region has the DNA TGTGCCTGGAGTACGGACAGTGAGGCCGGGGAGCTGTTTTTT.

The chain links TRBV13 to TRBJ2-2, with 8 bases fitting TRBD2. V lost 0 bases and J lost 5; bases outside the gene matches: 2. The CDR3 spans 15 residues. Germline CDR1 is PRHDT and CDR2 is FYEKMQ (reference sequence). CDR3 residues: CASSLGRGATGELFF. The CDR3 DNA sequence: TGTGCCAGCAGCTTAGGGCGGGGGGCAACCGGGGAGCTGTTTTTT.

This chain joins TRBV6-5 and TRBJ1-2; 8 positions agree with TRBD1. CDR3 length equals 13 residues. CDR1 is MNHEY and CDR2 is SVGAGI in the germline V gene. V shed 7 bases, J shed 4 bases, and the junction held 5 bases outside the gene matches. In nucleotides, the CDR3 is TGTGCCAGCAATACACAGGGGGGCTATGGCTACACCTTC. This encodes CASNTQGGYGYTF.

The chain is built from TRBV4-3 and TRBJ2-3; perhaps TRBD2 as D (5 bases). This CDR3 comprises 16 residues. Germline V gives CDR1 LGHNA, CDR2 YSLEER. V was cut by 1 base and J by 2 bases, with 13 bases left in between. CDR3 in DNA: TGCGCCAGCAGCCAAGTCTACGGGGTGCTCACAGATACGCAGTATTTT. Translated, it gives CASSQVYGVLTDTQYF.